The TCR beta chain described here comes from a study of cytomegalovirus exposure and HLA in healthy donors. General study points: The authors reported that TCR beta sequences could predict HLA-A and HLA-B alleles. These predictions were accurate for most subjects in the first cohort. By a later analysis, the bulk of CMV-associated TCR beta chains appeared HLA-restricted. An apparent linkage of common viral pathogens to several of the most significant clusters emerged in a later analysis.

Germline values: CDR1 SGHRS, CDR2 YFSETQ. This CDR3 spans 14 amino acids. The trim removed 4 bases at V and 4 bases at J, leaving 6 bases unmatched. Primers for the PCR totalled 60 Vbeta and 13 Jbeta. The repertoire was sequenced with immunoSEQ multiplex PCR; TCRdb's copy has only in-frame clones and lacks some. The sample has 130,000 to 150,000 clones; the top ten hold 0.85% to 1%. Concerning this clone: Antigen: not known.

The clonotype comes from a male donor in good health and CMV-seronegative. The material sequenced was PBMCs. V is TRBV5-1 and J is TRBJ1-1; 8 nucleotides align to TRBD1. This CDR3 reads CASSAGQGSTEAFF. The DNA for the CDR3 is TGCGCCAGCAGCGCCGGACAGGGTAGCACTGAAGCTTTCTTT.